A selection of T cell receptor beta chains follows, all from one sample in a study of metastatic and nonmetastatic thyroid tumors. TCRdb re-clonotyped the PCR reads through MiXCR. The repertoire holds around 12,000 clones, with 31% as singletons. The material sequenced was tumor tissue. These receptors were obtained from a male donor with papillary thyroid cancer or a benign thyroid nodule (not recorded which). Some clones in this sample may be carry-over from other donors' samples. Each CDR3 is given with its conserved first and last residue. D genes are given only for firm matches. A clone size is listed for some rows: how often the clone was seen (once, few, many), or a class if it is expanded.

v_gene	abundance	j_gene	d_gene	CDR3aa	CDR3nt
TRBV6-2/TRBV6-3	few	TRBJ2-7	NA	CASRWDGAAYEQYF	TGTGCCAGCAGGTGGGACGGAGCTGCCTACGAGCAGTACTTC
TRBV18	many	TRBJ1-1	NA	CASSPSYRQSEAFF	TGTGCCAGCTCACCATCGTACAGACAAAGTGAAGCTTTCTTT
TRBV3-1	NA	TRBJ1-1	NA	CASSPDNGGTEAFF	TGTGCCAGCAGCCCCGACAACGGTGGCACTGAAGCTTTCTTT
TRBV19	medium-sized	TRBJ1-1	TRBD1	CASRTTGANTEAFF	TGTGCCAGTAGAACGACAGGGGCGAACACTGAAGCTTTCTTT
TRBV6-5	NA	TRBJ2-2	NA	CASSYAASNTGELLF	TGTGCCAGCAGTTACGCGGCGAGTAACACCGGGGAGCTGTTATTT
TRBV7-3	many	TRBJ1-1	NA	CASSPTRTGSTEAFF	TGTGCCAGCAGCCCGACCAGAACAGGGAGTACTGAAGCTTTCTTT
TRBV6-1	few	TRBJ1-1	NA	CASSELERPGISGAFF	TGTGCCAGCAGTGAACTAGAAAGGCCAGGGATATCGGGAGCTTTCTTT
TRBV10-3	few	TRBJ2-1	TRBD2	CAISESAGGSYNEQFF	TGTGCCATCAGTGAGTCCGCGGGGGGATCCTACAATGAGCAGTTCTTC
TRBV20-1	NA	TRBJ2-5	NA	CSASDAETVETQYF	TGCAGTGCTAGCGACGCGGAGACGGTCGAGACCCAGTACTTC
TRBV11-2	NA	TRBJ2-7	TRBD2	CASSLVVAGAYRGEQYF	TGTGCCAGCAGCTTGGTGGTAGCGGGAGCATATAGGGGCGAGCAGTACTTC
TRBV6-1	NA	TRBJ1-5	NA	CASNQDTIQPQHF	TGTGCCAGCAACCAGGATACTATTCAGCCCCAGCATTTT
TRBV7-9	NA	TRBJ2-7	NA	CASSLSTGSGSQYF	TGTGCCAGCAGCTTGTCGACCGGGTCGGGCAGCCAGTACTTC
TRBV10-1	NA	TRBJ2-7	TRBD1	CASSESRAGGYEQYF	TGCGCCAGCAGTGAGTCTAGGGCAGGGGGCTACGAGCAGTACTTC
TRBV4-1	NA	TRBJ1-4	NA	CASSQDIYRLNEKLFF	TGCGCCAGCAGCCAAGATATCTACCGCTTAAATGAAAAACTGTTTTTT
TRBV20-1	NA	TRBJ1-2	TRBD1	CSAEGTGVGQVYTF	TGCAGTGCTGAGGGGACAGGGGTCGGTCAGGTCTACACCTTC
TRBV11-2	many	TRBJ2-5	NA	CASSNSVGRKTQYF	TGTGCCAGCAGTAACTCAGTTGGTCGAAAGACCCAGTACTTC
TRBV19	few	TRBJ2-5	NA	CASSRLGKTQYF	TGTGCCAGTAGTCGGCTGGGAAAGACCCAGTACTTC
TRBV5-1	NA	TRBJ2-7	TRBD1	CASSKDRGEQYF	TGCGCCAGCAGCAAGGACAGGGGCGAGCAGTACTTC
TRBV30	medium-sized	TRBJ2-3	TRBD2	CAWSDSGSAADTQYF	TGTGCCTGGAGTGACAGCGGGAGTGCCGCAGATACGCAGTATTTT
TRBV6-1	medium-sized	TRBJ1-2	TRBD1	CASSLQGGADGYTF	TGTGCCAGCAGCCTCCAAGGGGGCGCGGATGGCTACACCTTC
TRBV7-2	NA	TRBJ2-2	TRBD1	CASNRQGGTGELFF	TGTGCCAGCAACCGACAGGGCGGCACCGGGGAGCTGTTTTTT
TRBV6-5	NA	TRBJ1-5	NA	CASSYGKEGPQHF	TGTGCCAGCAGTTACGGGAAGGAAGGGCCCCAGCATTTT
TRBV27	many	TRBJ2-7	NA	CASSPTTGGLEQYF	TGTGCCAGCAGTCCTACAACCGGGGGCCTGGAGCAGTACTTC
TRBV3-1	NA	TRBJ1-2	NA	CPSSQKGSGVGYTF	TGTCCCAGCAGCCAAAAAGGTTCAGGGGTTGGCTACACCTTC
TRBV6-2/TRBV6-3	NA	TRBJ1-1	NA	CASSYVPGGEAFF	TGTGCCAGCAGTTACGTCCCCGGCGGGGAAGCTTTCTTT
TRBV27	many	TRBJ1-5	NA	CASRINSNQPQHF	TGTGCCAGCAGAATAAACAGCAATCAGCCCCAGCATTTT
TRBV6-5	NA	TRBJ2-3	NA	CASSSRFSTDTQYF	TGTGCCAGCAGTTCCCGGTTCAGCACAGATACGCAGTATTTT
TRBV12-3/TRBV12-4	NA	TRBJ1-2	NA	CASSLATFGGYTF	TGTGCCAGCAGTTTAGCCACTTTCGGGGGCTACACCTTC
TRBV18	NA	TRBJ2-6	TRBD1	CASSPEGQGHPSGANVLTF	TGTGCCAGCTCACCGGAAGGACAGGGACACCCTTCTGGGGCCAACGTCCTGACTTTC
TRBV30	NA	TRBJ2-1	NA	CAWSRANEQFF	TGTGCCTGGAGTCGTGCCAATGAGCAGTTCTTC
TRBV6-2/TRBV6-3	few	TRBJ2-7	NA	CASALAGGGGRSYEQYF	TGTGCCAGCGCATTGGCAGGAGGAGGTGGCCGCTCCTACGAGCAGTACTTC
TRBV4-1	NA	TRBJ1-5	NA	CASCTYAGGNQPQHF	TGCGCCAGCTGTACTTACGCGGGAGGCAATCAGCCCCAGCATTTT
TRBV7-3	NA	TRBJ2-7	TRBD2	CASSWSGTSGRGEQYF	TGTGCCAGCAGCTGGTCCGGGACTAGCGGGAGGGGAGAGCAGTACTTC
TRBV20-1	medium-sized	TRBJ2-1	NA	CSAQGLEWGSYNEQFF	TGCAGTGCCCAAGGTCTAGAGTGGGGCTCCTACAATGAGCAGTTCTTC
TRBV20-1	NA	TRBJ2-7	NA	CSARESGPEGQQYF	TGCAGTGCTAGAGAATCGGGACCCGAAGGGCAGCAGTACTTC
TRBV30	many	TRBJ2-1	NA	CAWVSQQRFSYNEQFF	TGTGCCTGGGTAAGCCAACAGCGTTTCTCCTACAATGAGCAGTTCTTC
TRBV11-2	large	TRBJ2-1	TRBD2	CASSLEATGTSGPKGQFF	TGTGCCAGCAGCTTAGAGGCGACCGGGACTAGCGGCCCAAAAGGGCAGTTCTTC
TRBV20-1	NA	TRBJ2-3	NA	CSVWGRGGTDTQYF	TGCAGTGTTTGGGGGCGGGGAGGCACAGATACGCAGTATTTT
TRBV5-1	few	TRBJ1-1	NA	CASSLASAWGSGSTEAFF	TGCGCCAGCAGCTTGGCTTCGGCGTGGGGTAGTGGTAGCACTGAAGCTTTCTTT
TRBV28	NA	TRBJ2-4	NA	CARLHGQMLAKNIQYF	TGTGCCAGGCTCCATGGACAGATGCTAGCCAAAAACATTCAGTACTTC
TRBV29-1	many	TRBJ1-2	TRBD1	CSVGQGRVNYGYTF	TGCAGCGTTGGACAGGGGAGAGTGAACTATGGCTACACCTTC
TRBV30	NA	TRBJ1-2	NA	CAWSTGLGYTF	TGTGCCTGGAGTACCGGGCTTGGCTACACCTTC
TRBV5-4	NA	TRBJ2-3	TRBD2	CASSFVGAGPTDTQYF	TGTGCCAGCAGCTTTGTGGGAGCGGGACCTACAGATACGCAGTATTTT
TRBV30	NA	TRBJ2-7	NA	CAWSRVPYEQYF	TGTGCCTGGAGTAGGGTCCCCTACGAGCAGTACTTC
TRBV2	many	TRBJ2-7	NA	CASTGKAEQYF	TGTGCCAGCACCGGCAAGGCCGAGCAGTACTTC
TRBV28	few	TRBJ2-7	TRBD2	CASRTSVPYEQYF	TGTGCCAGCAGAACTAGCGTCCCCTACGAGCAGTACTTC
TRBV19	medium-sized	TRBJ2-1	NA	CASRSPSANLEEQFF	TGTGCCAGTAGGAGCCCTAGCGCCAACCTAGAGGAGCAGTTCTTC
TRBV9	medium-sized	TRBJ2-1	TRBD2	CASSAGTSGHFNEQFF	TGTGCCAGCAGCGCGGGGACTAGCGGACACTTTAATGAGCAGTTCTTC
TRBV6-6	NA	TRBJ1-6	NA	CASSYGNRRHNSPLHF	TGTGCCAGCAGTTACGGGAACCGTAGGCACAATTCACCCCTCCACTTT
TRBV12-3/TRBV12-4	NA	TRBJ1-5	NA	CASIKSDSNQPQHF	TGTGCCAGCATCAAGAGTGACAGCAATCAGCCCCAGCATTTT
TRBV20-1	NA	TRBJ2-7	NA	CSARDVGTEQYF	TGCAGTGCTAGAGATGTGGGAACCGAGCAGTACTTC
TRBV29-1	medium-sized	TRBJ1-2	NA	CSVEEQGGYGYTF	TGCAGCGTTGAAGAACAGGGAGGGTATGGCTACACCTTC
TRBV6-1	medium-sized	TRBJ1-6	TRBD1	CASRLGQGVESPLHF	TGTGCCAGCAGATTAGGACAGGGGGTTGAGTCACCCCTCCACTTT
TRBV27	few	TRBJ2-5	TRBD1	CASSPRTGQETQYF	TGTGCCAGCAGTCCCAGGACAGGGCAAGAGACCCAGTACTTC
TRBV7-6	NA	TRBJ2-7	NA	CASSLVSRDHEQYF	TGTGCCAGCAGCTTAGTCTCCAGGGACCACGAGCAGTACTTC
TRBV15	NA	TRBJ1-1	TRBD1	CATSRGQGGNTEAFF	TGTGCCACCAGCAGGGGACAGGGAGGCAACACTGAAGCTTTCTTT
TRBV2	medium-sized	TRBJ1-2	NA	CASSDQTEFYGYTF	TGTGCCAGCAGTGACCAGACCGAGTTCTATGGCTACACCTTC
TRBV28	NA	TRBJ2-7	NA	CASSFSAAGYEQYF	TGTGCCAGCAGTTTCTCAGCGGCAGGCTACGAGCAGTACTTC
TRBV20-1	medium-sized	TRBJ2-7	NA	CSARDSRPSGYEQYF	TGCAGTGCTAGAGATTCAAGGCCTAGTGGATACGAGCAGTACTTC